Listed below are T cell receptor beta chains from one sample, sequenced in a study of blood T cell repertoires in COVID-19. This table comes from immunoSEQ multiplex PCR, and its TCRdb copy is limited to in-frame clones, with some not included. The sample carries more than 200,000 clones, 80% to 90% recorded once. The specimen was PBMCs or T cells enriched from blood (not recorded which). Every receptor here comes from a man in his forties who had recovered from COVID-19. The CDR3 runs from the conserved cysteine through the conserved F or W. Fields, in order: D gene, V gene, J gene, clone size, CDR3 DNA, CDR3 protein. A D gene is named only where the DNA matches it firmly. Clone size is stated in some rows and not others, as once, few, many or a class when expanded.

.	TRBV30	TRBJ1-1	.	TGTGCCTCCCCCGGTGGCAGGGTCAACACTGAAGCTTTCTTT	CASPGGRVNTEAFF
.	TRBV21-1	TRBJ1-6	.	TGTGCCAGCAGCGCCTACCGAATCAAGGACAGGGCCAATTCACCCCTCCACTTT	CASSAYRIKDRANSPLHF
TRBD1	TRBV18	TRBJ2-5	.	TGTGCCAGCTCACTCGGGACAGGGGTTGAGGAGACCCAGTACTTC	CASSLGTGVEETQYF
.	TRBV28	TRBJ1-1	.	TGTGCCAGCGGTCTTTTGCTGGCGGTCATGAACACTGAAGCTTTCTTT	CASGLLLAVMNTEAFF
TRBD2	TRBV6-1	TRBJ2-1	once	TGTGCCAGCAGTGAAGCGGGACTAGCGGGTACCGATGAGCAGTTCTTC	CASSEAGLAGTDEQFF
.	TRBV10-3	TRBJ2-3	.	TGTGCCATCAGCGACTCGGGGGAAGATACGCAGTATTTT	CAISDSGEDTQYF
.	TRBV7-9	TRBJ1-3	once	TGTGCCAGCAGCTTAGATCGTGTGGCAGGGCACTCTGGAAACACCATATATTTT	CASSLDRVAGHSGNTIYF
TRBD1	TRBV12-5	TRBJ1-5	.	TGTGCTAGTGGTTTGGTACGAGGGGGCGTAGGTCAGCCCCAGCATTTT	CASGLVRGGVGQPQHF
.	TRBV5-1	TRBJ2-7	.	TGCGCCAGCAGCTTTTTACTCGCCGGGTCCTCTGCTTTTTCCTACGAGCAGTACTTC	CASSFLLAGSSAFSYEQYF
TRBD1	TRBV18	TRBJ1-2	.	TGTGCCAGCTCACCCCCGGGACAGGGAAACTATGGCTACACCTTC	CASSPPGQGNYGYTF
.	TRBV11-3	TRBJ2-2	.	TGTGCCAGCAGTCTAGGAGAGAACACCGGGGAGCTGTTTTTT	CASSLGENTGELFF
TRBD2	TRBV6-5	TRBJ2-7	.	TGTGCCAGCAGTTCCCGGGTAGCGGGGGGCTACGAGCAGTACTTC	CASSSRVAGGYEQYF
TRBD1	TRBV28	TRBJ1-1	.	TGTGCCAGCAGTTTAAGCGGGATGTATGGACAGGGCGAAGCTTTCTTT	CASSLSGMYGQGEAFF
.	TRBV29-1	TRBJ1-2	.	TGCAGCGTTGTTACTGGACAGCGGTATGGCTACACCTTC	CSVVTGQRYGYTF
TRBD1	TRBV28	TRBJ2-3	.	TGTGCCAGCAGTTTCGGACAGGGCCTTAGGGCGCAGTATTTT	CASSFGQGLRAQYF
.	TRBV11-1	TRBJ2-7	.	TGTGCCAGCTCAAGAGAGGGTCGGGCCCTCTACGAGCAGTACTTC	CASSREGRALYEQYF
.	TRBV12-3/TRBV12-4	TRBJ1-2	.	TGTGCCAGCAGTTTAGGGGCAGCTCGCCACTTC	CASSLGAARHF
.	TRBV6-5	TRBJ1-4	.	TGTGCCAGCAGGACTAGGTTGGCAACTAATGAAAAACTGTTTTTT	CASRTRLATNEKLFF
.	TRBV7-2	TRBJ1-4	.	TGTGCCAGCAGCCCCGACAGAACTAATGAAAAACTGTTTTTT	CASSPDRTNEKLFF
.	TRBV5-1	TRBJ2-7	.	TGCGCCAGCAGCTCGGAGGGTTACGAGCAGTACTTC	CASSSEGYEQYF
.	TRBV30	TRBJ2-3	.	TGTGCCTGGAACGAGGGGGGAGGGGATACGCAGTATTTT	CAWNEGGGDTQYF
TRBD2	TRBV3-1/TRBV3-2	TRBJ2-1	.	TGTGCCAGCAGCCAAGGCGGGGGTTACAATGAGCAGTTCTTC	CASSQGGGYNEQFF
.	TRBV30	TRBJ1-5	.	TGTGCCTGGAGTCCGGGAGGGCGGCAGCCCCAGCATTTT	CAWSPGGRQPQHF
TRBD1	TRBV28	TRBJ2-1	.	TGTGCCAGCAGTTTAGGGACAGCCTACAATGAGCAGTTCTTC	CASSLGTAYNEQFF
.	TRBV3-1/TRBV3-2	TRBJ2-3	.	TGTGCCAGCAGCCAAGGGGCAGGCACAGATACGCAGTATTTT	CASSQGAGTDTQYF
.	TRBV2	TRBJ2-7	few	TGTGCCAGCAGTGTTTTCCGGGAGTCTGGTGAGCAGTACTTC	CASSVFRESGEQYF
TRBD1	TRBV19	TRBJ2-3	.	TGTGCCAGTAGTCCACAGGACAGGGCTTCAGATACGCAGTATTTT	CASSPQDRASDTQYF
.	TRBV9	TRBJ1-6	.	TGTGCCAGCAGCGTAGAGGTAACTAGCTCCTATAATTCACCCCTCCACTTT	CASSVEVTSSYNSPLHF
TRBD2	TRBV27	TRBJ2-2	many	TGTGCCAGCAGTTTACTGGCGGGAGGGGGCGGGGAGCTGTTTTTT	CASSLLAGGGGELFF
.	TRBV29-1	TRBJ2-7	.	TGCAGCGTTGAGGCCGCTCAAACCTACGAGCAGTACTTC	CSVEAAQTYEQYF
.	TRBV5-1	TRBJ2-3	.	TGCGCCAGCAGCTTGGCTGCTACCCAGGGCACAGATACGCAGTATTTT	CASSLAATQGTDTQYF
TRBD1	TRBV15	TRBJ2-5	.	TGTGCCACCGGTCCACAGGGGGGATACCAAGAGACCCAGTACTTC	CATGPQGGYQETQYF
TRBD1	TRBV30	TRBJ1-2	.	TGTGCCTACCGAACAGGGGGAACGGTAGGCTACACCTTC	CAYRTGGTVGYTF
TRBD2	TRBV7-9	TRBJ2-5	.	TGTGCCAGCAGTTCCGCCCTAGCGGGAGTGGGAGAGACCCAGTACTTC	CASSSALAGVGETQYF
.	TRBV3-1/TRBV3-2	TRBJ1-1	.	TGTGCCAGCAGCCCTAACAGGGAGAACACTGAAGCTTTCTTT	CASSPNRENTEAFF
.	TRBV27	TRBJ1-4	.	TGTGCCAGCAGGGGCAGCAAGACCACAGATGAAAAACTGTTTTTT	CASRGSKTTDEKLFF
TRBD2	TRBV5-1	TRBJ2-3	.	TGCGCCAGCAGCCCCGGGACTAGCGGGGGGGCAGATACGCAGTATTTT	CASSPGTSGGADTQYF
TRBD1	TRBV10-2	TRBJ1-1	.	TGCGCCAGCCCGAAGGCAGGGGGTCGGGGGACTGAAGCTTTCTTT	CASPKAGGRGTEAFF
TRBD1	TRBV7-9	TRBJ1-1	few	TGTGCCAGCACCCTCCTCGACAGGGCGGCCACTGAAGCTTTCTTT	CASTLLDRAATEAFF
TRBD1	TRBV13	TRBJ1-2	.	TGTGCCAGCAGCACCCGACAGGGGGCGTACTATGGCTACACCTTC	CASSTRQGAYYGYTF
.	TRBV2	TRBJ1-1	.	TGTGCCAGCAGGACAGACGACACTGAAGCTTTCTTT	CASRTDDTEAFF
.	TRBV19	TRBJ1-2	.	TGTGCCAGTAGTATTTTCGATGGGGGGGCGAACCGTCTTGGCTACACCTTC	CASSIFDGGANRLGYTF